This TCR beta chain was profiled in a study of blood T cell repertoires in COVID-19. Study in general: Donors in the United States, Italy and Spain gave samples during acute or convalescent COVID-19. T cells, B-cell-depleted T cells, or PBMCs supplied cDNA or gDNA.

V was trimmed by 9 bases and J by 2 bases, leaving 11 bases between them. Germline assignment: CDR1 MNHEY and CDR2 SMNVEV (reference sequence). The CDR3 is 12 amino acids. Some clones are missing from TCRdb's copy, which holds only in-frame ones; the method was immunoSEQ multiplex PCR. The sample holds about 170,000 clones, approximately 79% seen once. It was during active infection that Seattle patients were enrolled and then longitudinally followed. Specimen: peripheral blood. The receptor was isolated from a woman in her 40s with COVID-19, enrolled during active disease. The J gene is TRBJ2-7, the V gene TRBV27; D not certain. This CDR3 is CARAAIPYEQYV. The DNA for the CDR3 is TGTGCCAGGGCCGCCATCCCCTACGAGCAGTACGTC.